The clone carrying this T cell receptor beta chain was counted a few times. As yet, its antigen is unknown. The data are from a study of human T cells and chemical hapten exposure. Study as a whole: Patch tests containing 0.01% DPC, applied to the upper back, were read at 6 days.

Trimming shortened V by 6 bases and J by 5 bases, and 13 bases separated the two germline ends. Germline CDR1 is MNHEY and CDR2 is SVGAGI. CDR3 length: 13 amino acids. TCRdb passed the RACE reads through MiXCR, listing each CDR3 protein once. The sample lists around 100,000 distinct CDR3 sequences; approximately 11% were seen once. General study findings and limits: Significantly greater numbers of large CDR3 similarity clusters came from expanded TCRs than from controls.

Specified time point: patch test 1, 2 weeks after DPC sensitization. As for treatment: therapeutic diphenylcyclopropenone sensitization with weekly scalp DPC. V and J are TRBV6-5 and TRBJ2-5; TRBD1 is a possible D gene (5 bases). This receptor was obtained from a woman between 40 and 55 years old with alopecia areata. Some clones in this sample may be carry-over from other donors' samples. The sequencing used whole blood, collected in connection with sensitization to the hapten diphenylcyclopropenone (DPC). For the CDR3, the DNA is TGTGCCAGCAGGGAAACAGGAACCGAGACCCAGTACTTC. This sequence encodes CASRETGTETQYF.